The 10 T cell receptor beta chains below all came from one sample that was sequenced in a study of control samples from healthy donors and cancer patients. Produced via immunoSEQ multiplex PCR; TCRdb's table is partial and in-frame only. The table lists around 90,000 clones, more than 75% of them singletons, with approximately 2% in the top ten. The specimen sequenced was blood. The receptors shown here come from a woman between 40 and 50 years old in good health.

V usage is TRBV7-8 and J usage is TRBJ2-3; 7 bases line up with TRBD2. The CDR3 runs to 17 residues. Germline V gene lookup returns CDR1 SGHVS and CDR2 FQNEAQ. V dropped 1 base and J dropped 1; count of bases not matched to a gene: 8. This CDR3 is CASSLVGGGGGTDTQYF. CDR3 DNA sequence: TGTGCCAGCAGCTTAGTTGGAGGCGGGGGAGGCACAGATACGCAGTATTTT. The full variable domain, with the rest looked up from reference TRBV7-8 and TRBJ2-3, is GAGVSQSPRYKVAKRGQDVALRCDPISGHVSLFWYQQALGQGPEFLTYFQNEAQLDKSGLPSDRFFAERPEGSVSTLKIQRTQQEDSAVYLCASSLVGGGGGTDTQYFGPGTRLTVL.

J is TRBJ1-1 and V is TRBV2; 10 bases match TRBD1. This CDR3 has 12 residues. CDR1 and CDR2 (germline): SNHLY, FYNNEI. The CDR3 bases are TGTGTTCGAGCCGGGACAGGGGACGAAGCTTTCTTT. Residues: CVRAGTGDEAFF.

About this clone itself: The sample contains more than one DNA sequence encoding this CDR3. The V and J genes are TRBV5-1 and TRBJ1-1; TRBD1 matches 9 bases. The CDR3 has 14 residues. The ends lost 3 bases at V and 1 base at J; junction bases unmatched: 1. Germline values: CDR1 SGHRS, CDR2 YFSETQ. DNA for the CDR3: TGCGCCAGCAGCTCGGGACAGGGGAACACTGAAGCTTTCTTT. Translating gives CASSSGQGNTEAFF. The complete variable domain, with remaining parts taken from reference TRBV5-1 and TRBJ1-1, reads KAGVTQTPRYLIKTRGQQVTLSCSPISGHRSVSWYQQTPGQGLQFLFEYFSETQRNKGNFPGRFSGRQFSNSRSEMNVSTLELGDSALYLCASSSGQGNTEAFFGQGTRLTVV.

This clone was counted a single time. CDR3 nucleotide sequence: TGTGCCAGCAGGCTCGGCGGAGAAGAGACCCAGTACTTC. It encodes CASRLGGEETQYF. The J gene is TRBJ2-5, the V gene TRBV6-5; no clear D. Germline V gene lookup returns CDR1 MNHEY and CDR2 SVGAGI. This CDR3 spans 13 amino acids. V gave up 6 bases and J gave up 3 bases, with 11 bases separating them.

This chain uses TRBV27 with TRBJ2-7; D is unresolved. Trimming removed 0 bases from V and 6 bases from J, with 15 bases in between. Per the germline V gene, CDR1 is MNHEY and CDR2 is SMNVEV (reference sequence). This CDR3 has 15 amino acids. The chain's CDR3 is CASSLSGNGLFEQYF. The DNA for the CDR3 is TGTGCCAGCAGTTTATCAGGGAATGGCTTATTCGAGCAGTACTTC.

The V and J genes are TRBV27 and TRBJ1-2, with 8 bases that match TRBD1. The CDR3 totals 15 residues. J was trimmed by 4 bases and V by 5 bases; bases with no gene match: 9. In germline, CDR1 is MNHEY, CDR2 SMNVEV (reference sequence). The CDR3 here is CASSPRTGSSYGYTF. The CDR3 DNA reads as TGTGCCAGCAGTCCTAGGACAGGGTCTAGCTATGGCTACACCTTC.

The chain carries TRBV6-5 and TRBJ2-7; 11 bases align to TRBD2. Unmatched junction bases numbered 2, after V lost 4 bases and J lost 3 bases. The CDR3 runs 14 residues. CDR1 and CDR2 (germline): MNHEY, SVGAGI. The CDR3 DNA reads as TGTGCCAGCAGTTTGACTAGCGGGGACTACGAGCAGTACTTC. Translating gives CASSLTSGDYEQYF.

This chain links TRBV6-6 with TRBJ1-4; 9 nucleotides align to TRBD1. Germline CDR1 and CDR2: MNHNY and SVGAGI (reference sequence). V lost 5 bases and J lost 7; bases outside the gene matches: 8. The length of the CDR3 is 15 residues. CDR3 in amino acids: CASSRGQGMIEKLFF. In DNA, the CDR3 is TGTGCCAGCAGTCGCGGACAGGGGATGATTGAAAAACTGTTTTTT.

This chain uses TRBV6-1 with TRBJ1-1; D is ambiguous. V lost 2 bases and J lost 5, with 9 bases in between. The CDR3 is 13 amino acids. The germline gives CDR1 MNHNS, CDR2 SASEGT. CDR3 residues: CASSEIAGTEAFF. The CDR3 nucleotides are TGTGCCAGCAGTGAAATAGCGGGAACTGAAGCTTTCTTT.

The chain has TRBV10-3 and TRBJ1-1, with D possibly matching TRBD1 (5 bases). CDR1 and CDR2 from the germline V gene are ENHRY and SYGVKD. V lost 7 bases, J lost 0 bases, and 18 bases lay in between. This CDR3 has 16 residues. The CDR3 DNA sequence: TGTGCCATCACCCCGGGCAGGGATGGGATGAACACTGAAGCTTTCTTT. This codes for CAITPGRDGMNTEAFF.